Listed below are T cell receptor beta chains from one sample, sequenced in a study of blood T cell repertoires in COVID-19. Profiling relied on immunoSEQ multiplex PCR, and the TCRdb table lists in-frame clones only, not all of them. The sample comprises 95,000 to 100,000 clones, roughly 85% of which are singletons, and 1.5% to 2% rests with the top ten. Specimen: peripheral blood. Receptors originate from a woman aged 70 to 79 with active or convalescent COVID-19. CDR3s include the opening cysteine and the closing phenylalanine or tryptophan. Each record gives: CDR3 DNA, CDR3 protein, V gene, clone size, D gene, J gene. D genes are given only for firm matches. Rows give clone size only sometimes, using once, few, many, or a class for an expanded clone.

cdr3_nt: TGTGCCAGTAGTCCGACTAGCGGATTCACAGATACGCAGTATTTT
cdr3_aa: CASSPTSGFTDTQYF
v_call: TRBV19
clone_size: NA
d_call: TRBD2
j_call: TRBJ2-3

cdr3_nt: TGTGCCAGCAGCTTAGTTTCCGCGCCCCGTATGTACAATGAGCAGTTCTTC
cdr3_aa: CASSLVSAPRMYNEQFF
v_call: TRBV7-2
clone_size: once
d_call: NA
j_call: TRBJ2-1

cdr3_nt: TGTGCCAGCAGTTTGGGGGGGCTAGCGGGAGGAAGGACAGATACGCAGTATTTT
cdr3_aa: CASSLGGLAGGRTDTQYF
v_call: TRBV28
clone_size: NA
d_call: TRBD2
j_call: TRBJ2-3

cdr3_nt: TGTGCCAGCAGCCCGGGACAGGGTAACTATGGCTACACCTTC
cdr3_aa: CASSPGQGNYGYTF
v_call: TRBV7-2
clone_size: NA
d_call: TRBD1
j_call: TRBJ1-2

cdr3_nt: TGTGCCAGCAGCTGGAGCGAAGCTAACTATGGCTACACCTTC
cdr3_aa: CASSWSEANYGYTF
v_call: TRBV11-2
clone_size: NA
d_call: NA
j_call: TRBJ1-2

cdr3_nt: TGTGCCACCGACCCCGGGGGGGCCAGAGATACGCAGTATTTT
cdr3_aa: CATDPGGARDTQYF
v_call: TRBV5-4
clone_size: NA
d_call: TRBD2
j_call: TRBJ2-3

cdr3_nt: TGCGCCAGCAGCCAAGACGGGTGGACCGGGGAGCTGTTTTTT
cdr3_aa: CASSQDGWTGELFF
v_call: TRBV4-1
clone_size: few
d_call: NA
j_call: TRBJ2-2

cdr3_nt: TGTGCTAGCAGCTCCGGACATAACACTGAAGCTTTCTTT
cdr3_aa: CASSSGHNTEAFF
v_call: TRBV7-7
clone_size: NA
d_call: NA
j_call: TRBJ1-1

cdr3_nt: TGTGCCAGCACCCCAAGAGGGGGCTTGATGAACACTGAAGCTTTCTTT
cdr3_aa: CASTPRGGLMNTEAFF
v_call: TRBV2
clone_size: NA
d_call: TRBD1
j_call: TRBJ1-1

cdr3_nt: TGCGCCAGCAGCCCCCAGGGAGGGGTCTATGGCTACACCTTC
cdr3_aa: CASSPQGGVYGYTF
v_call: TRBV4-3
clone_size: NA
d_call: NA
j_call: TRBJ1-2

cdr3_nt: TGTGCCAGTAGTATGTCCTCAGGGGGAAGACAGCCCCAGCATTTT
cdr3_aa: CASSMSSGGRQPQHF
v_call: TRBV19
clone_size: NA
d_call: TRBD1
j_call: TRBJ1-5

cdr3_nt: TGTGCCAGCAGCGGACAGGGGGGGCTTCGTAATTCACCCCTCCACTTT
cdr3_aa: CASSGQGGLRNSPLHF
v_call: TRBV7-2
clone_size: NA
d_call: TRBD1
j_call: TRBJ1-6

cdr3_nt: TGTGCCAGCAGCCAAGCACAGGGCAGAAAGAACACTGAAGCTTTCTTT
cdr3_aa: CASSQAQGRKNTEAFF
v_call: TRBV3-1/TRBV3-2
clone_size: NA
d_call: NA
j_call: TRBJ1-1

cdr3_nt: TGTGCCATCAGTGAGTCTCCAGGGGGTGGTAATTCACCCCTCCACTTT
cdr3_aa: CAISESPGGGNSPLHF
v_call: TRBV10-3
clone_size: NA
d_call: TRBD1
j_call: TRBJ1-6

cdr3_nt: TGTGCCAGCAGTTTATACGCAGTCGGCAATCAGCCCCAGCATTTT
cdr3_aa: CASSLYAVGNQPQHF
v_call: TRBV28
clone_size: NA
d_call: NA
j_call: TRBJ1-5

cdr3_nt: TGTGCCAGCAGCCTGGACAGGGACTCACCCCTCCACTTT
cdr3_aa: CASSLDRDSPLHF
v_call: TRBV3-1/TRBV3-2
clone_size: NA
d_call: TRBD1
j_call: TRBJ1-6

cdr3_nt: TGTGCCAGCAGTTTACCGGGAGCGGGGGTCACAGATACGCAGTATTTT
cdr3_aa: CASSLPGAGVTDTQYF
v_call: TRBV28
clone_size: NA
d_call: TRBD2
j_call: TRBJ2-3

cdr3_nt: TGCGCCAGCAGTGCACCGGGACTAGCGGGAGGAGGTGAGCAGTTCTTC
cdr3_aa: CASSAPGLAGGGEQFF
v_call: TRBV10-1
clone_size: NA
d_call: TRBD2
j_call: TRBJ2-1

cdr3_nt: TGTGCCAGCAGTTTCGACAGAAATTCACCCCTCCACTTT
cdr3_aa: CASSFDRNSPLHF
v_call: TRBV28
clone_size: NA
d_call: NA
j_call: TRBJ1-6

cdr3_nt: TGCGCCAGCAGCCTGACAGGAACTGGAAACACCATATATTTT
cdr3_aa: CASSLTGTGNTIYF
v_call: TRBV4-3
clone_size: NA
d_call: NA
j_call: TRBJ1-3

cdr3_nt: TGTGCCACCAGTGACCAGGGACTAGCGGCCTACAATGAGCAGTTCTTC
cdr3_aa: CATSDQGLAAYNEQFF
v_call: TRBV24-1
clone_size: NA
d_call: TRBD2
j_call: TRBJ2-1

cdr3_nt: TGTGCCAGCAGGGGGGGGGACTTGATAGCCAAAAACATTCAGTACTTC
cdr3_aa: CASRGGDLIAKNIQYF
v_call: TRBV28
clone_size: once
d_call: TRBD2
j_call: TRBJ2-4

cdr3_nt: TGTGCCAGCAGTGGGACAGGGGTTAATGAGCAGTTCTTC
cdr3_aa: CASSGTGVNEQFF
v_call: TRBV2
clone_size: once
d_call: TRBD1
j_call: TRBJ2-1

cdr3_nt: TGTGCCAGCAGCTCGACTAGCGGGGGGGCGAATGAGCAGTTCTTC
cdr3_aa: CASSSTSGGANEQFF
v_call: TRBV5-6
clone_size: NA
d_call: TRBD2
j_call: TRBJ2-1

cdr3_nt: TGTGCCAGCAGCTTAGACCCGACAGGGGGCCCTAACACTGAAGCTTTCTTT
cdr3_aa: CASSLDPTGGPNTEAFF
v_call: TRBV7-6
clone_size: NA
d_call: TRBD1
j_call: TRBJ1-1